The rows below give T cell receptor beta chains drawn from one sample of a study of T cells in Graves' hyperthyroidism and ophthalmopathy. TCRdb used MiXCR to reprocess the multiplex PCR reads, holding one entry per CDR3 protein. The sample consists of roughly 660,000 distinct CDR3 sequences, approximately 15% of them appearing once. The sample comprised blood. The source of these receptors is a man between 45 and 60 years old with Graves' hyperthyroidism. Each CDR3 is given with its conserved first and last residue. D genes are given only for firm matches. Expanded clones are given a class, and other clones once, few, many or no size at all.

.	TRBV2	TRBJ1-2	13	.	TGTGCCAGCAAAGGACGGAGGAACTATGGCTACACCTTC	CASKGRRNYGYTF
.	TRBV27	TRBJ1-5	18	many	TGTGCCAGCAGTTTCTCCGTCCGTGGCGGGGTGAGCAATCAGCCCCAGCATTTT	CASSFSVRGGVSNQPQHF
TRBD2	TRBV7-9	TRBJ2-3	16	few	TGTGCCAGCAGCTTAGATTTAGCGGGAGTTGGAGATACGCAGTATTTT	CASSLDLAGVGDTQYF
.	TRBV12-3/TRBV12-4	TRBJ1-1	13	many	TGTGCCAGCAGTTTATACCCAGACACTGAAGCTTTCTTT	CASSLYPDTEAFF
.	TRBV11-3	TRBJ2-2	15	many	TGTGCCAGCAGTGCAAGGACAGAGAACACCGGGGAGCTGTTTTTT	CASSARTENTGELFF
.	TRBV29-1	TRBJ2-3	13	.	TGCAGCGTTGCCCTAGGTGCCACAGATACGCAGTATTTT	CSVALGATDTQYF
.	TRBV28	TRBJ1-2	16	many	TGTGCCAGCAGTTTATACCCGGGGCGCGGATCCTATGGCTACACCTTC	CASSLYPGRGSYGYTF
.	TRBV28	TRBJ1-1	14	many	TGTGCCAGCAGTCCAGGGACAAAAAACACTGAAGCTTTCTTT	CASSPGTKNTEAFF
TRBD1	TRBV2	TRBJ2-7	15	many	TGTGCCAGCAGCCCTCCTTGGGGACAGGGGGCCGAGCAGTACTTC	CASSPPWGQGAEQYF
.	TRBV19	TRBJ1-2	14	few	TGTGCCAGCCTTAAAACTTATACTAACTATGGCTACACCTTC	CASLKTYTNYGYTF
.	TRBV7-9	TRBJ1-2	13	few	TGTGCCAGCACCACACAGGGATTAGCTGGCTACACCTTC	CASTTQGLAGYTF
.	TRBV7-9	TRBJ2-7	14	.	TGTGCCAGCAGCTTAGGGGCAGGGATCGACGAGCAGTACTTC	CASSLGAGIDEQYF
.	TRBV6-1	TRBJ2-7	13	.	TGTGCCAGCAGTGAGAAGCCAGACTACGAGCAGCACTTC	CASSEKPDYEQHF
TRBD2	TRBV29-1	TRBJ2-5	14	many	TGCAGCGTTGTAACCGGGAGGGAGCGTGAGACCCAGTACTTC	CSVVTGRERETQYF
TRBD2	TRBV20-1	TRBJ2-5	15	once	TGCAGTGCTAGACCTAGCGGGAGGGCCTTGGAGACCCAGTACTTC	CSARPSGRALETQYF
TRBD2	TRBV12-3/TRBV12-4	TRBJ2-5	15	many	TGTGCCAGCAGTCCATTGGGAGCGGGAAGGGAGACCCAGTACTTC	CASSPLGAGRETQYF
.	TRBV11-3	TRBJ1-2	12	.	TGTGCCAGCAGCTTACAGGGGAAGGGCTACACCTTC	CASSLQGKGYTF
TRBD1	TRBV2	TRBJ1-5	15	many	TGTGCCAGCAGTGGTGGACAGGGGGCAATTCAGCCCCAGCATTTT	CASSGGQGAIQPQHF
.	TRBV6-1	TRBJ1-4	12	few	TGTGCCAGCAGTACCCAGACGGGGAAACTGTTTTTT	CASSTQTGKLFF
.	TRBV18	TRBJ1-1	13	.	TGTGCCAGCTCCACGGGGGATTCGGCTGAAGCTTTCTTT	CASSTGDSAEAFF
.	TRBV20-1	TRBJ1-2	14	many	TGCAGTGCTAGAGATCAGATTTCTAACTATGGCTACACCTTC	CSARDQISNYGYTF
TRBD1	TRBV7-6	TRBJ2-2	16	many	TGTGCCAGCAGCTTACCCGGGACAGGGGCCACCGGGGAGCTGTTTTTT	CASSLPGTGATGELFF
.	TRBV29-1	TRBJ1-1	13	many	TGCAGCCCCCGGGAGGATTTGTACACTGAAGCTTTCTTT	CSPREDLYTEAFF
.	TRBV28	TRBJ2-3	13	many	TGTGCCAGCAGCCACGACCGCACAGATACGCAGTATTTT	CASSHDRTDTQYF
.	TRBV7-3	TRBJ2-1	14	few	TGTGCCAGCAGCTTAAACAAGGGGCTAGGTGAGCAGTTCTTC	CASSLNKGLGEQFF
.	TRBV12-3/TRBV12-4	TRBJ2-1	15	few	TGTGCCAGCAGTCCCGGGACAATGATATACAATGAGCAGTTCTTC	CASSPGTMIYNEQFF
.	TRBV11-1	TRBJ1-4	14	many	TGTGCCAGACGACAGGCTGCAACTAATGAAAAACTGTTTTTT	CARRQAATNEKLFF
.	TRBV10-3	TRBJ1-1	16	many	TGTGCCATCAGTGAGACCATCAACAGGGAGAACACTGAAGCTTTCTTT	CAISETINRENTEAFF
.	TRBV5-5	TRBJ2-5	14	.	TGTGCCAGCAGCGGCGGGACCCTCGGAGAGACCCAGTACTTC	CASSGGTLGETQYF
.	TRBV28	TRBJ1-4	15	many	TGTGCCAGCAGGCCGACGCCTGCAACTAATGAAAAACTGTTTTTT	CASRPTPATNEKLFF
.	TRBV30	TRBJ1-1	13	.	TGTGCCTGGAGTTTTGGGCGGAGCACTGAAGCTTTCTTT	CAWSFGRSTEAFF
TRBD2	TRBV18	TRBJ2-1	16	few	TGTGCCAGCTCAATCTCACAAGGGACTAGCCGCCATGAGCAGTTCTTC	CASSISQGTSRHEQFF